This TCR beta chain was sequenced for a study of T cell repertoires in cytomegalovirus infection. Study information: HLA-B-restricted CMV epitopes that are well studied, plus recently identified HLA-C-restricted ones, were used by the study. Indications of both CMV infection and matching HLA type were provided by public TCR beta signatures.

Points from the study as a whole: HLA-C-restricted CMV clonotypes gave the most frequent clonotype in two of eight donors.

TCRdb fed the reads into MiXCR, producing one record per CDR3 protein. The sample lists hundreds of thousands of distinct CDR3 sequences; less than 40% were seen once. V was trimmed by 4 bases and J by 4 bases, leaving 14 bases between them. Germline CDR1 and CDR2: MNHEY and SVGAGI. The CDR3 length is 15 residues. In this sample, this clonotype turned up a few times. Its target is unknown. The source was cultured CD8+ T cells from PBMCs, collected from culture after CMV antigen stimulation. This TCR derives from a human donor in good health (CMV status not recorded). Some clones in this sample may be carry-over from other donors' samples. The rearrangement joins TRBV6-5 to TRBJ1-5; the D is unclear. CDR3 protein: CASSSFSGPNQPQHF. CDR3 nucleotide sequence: TGTGCCAGCAGTTCCTTTTCCGGTCCTAATCAGCCCCAGCATTTT.